A single sample gave rise to the 4 T cell receptor beta chains below, sequenced in a study of T cell changes during pregnancy in multiple sclerosis. Sequencing was performed with immunoSEQ multiplex PCR; in TCRdb, only in-frame clones are kept and a portion is missing. Among 45,000 to 60,000 clones listed, roughly 90% were seen once. The source was CD8+ T cells from peripheral blood mononuclear cells, collected before pregnancy. The receptors were sampled from a female donor with multiple sclerosis, enrolled in a pregnancy study.

This rearrangement joins TRBV7-3 to TRBJ1-2, with D perhaps TRBD1 (5 bases). Germline V gives CDR1 SGHTA, CDR2 FQGTGA. The V end lost 1 base, the J end lost 7 bases, and 16 bases lay between the germline ends. This CDR3 comprises 15 residues. The CDR3 DNA reads TGTGCCAGCAGCTTAAGCCCTCTCGGGGGGTCTGGCTACACCTTC. It translates to CASSLSPLGGSGYTF.

This sequence joins TRBV9 and TRBJ2-7; the D gene is possibly TRBD2 (5 bases). In germline, CDR1 is SGDLS, CDR2 YYNGEE. V lost 1 base to trimming and J lost 1 base, with 12 bases between them. The CDR3 runs 15 residues. The CDR3 nucleotides are TGTGCCAGCAGCGTAAGAGGAGGAGGTTCCTACGAGCAGTACTTC. Its protein product is CASSVRGGGSYEQYF.

The sample holds a few counts of this clone. The chain is built from TRBV27 and TRBJ2-2; 8 bases match TRBD1. The trim removed 4 bases at V and 4 bases at J, leaving 8 bases unmatched. CDR1 is MNHEY, CDR2 SMNVEV, per germline (reference sequence). The length of the CDR3 is 16 residues. The CDR3 loop is CASSSKQGAGTGELFF. In nucleotides, the CDR3 is TGTGCCAGCAGTTCCAAGCAGGGGGCGGGCACCGGGGAGCTGTTTTTT.

V gene TRBV7-8 combines with J gene TRBJ1-4; D may be TRBD1 (6 bases). Germline V gives CDR1 SGHVS, CDR2 FQNEAQ. V dropped 3 bases and J dropped 3 bases, with 11 bases sitting between them. The CDR3 sequence is 15 residues long. The CDR3 spells CASSLSTGSNEKLFF. The CDR3 bases are TGTGCCAGCAGCTTGTCGACAGGTTCTAATGAAAAACTGTTTTTT.